A single sample gave rise to the 3 T cell receptor beta chains below, sequenced in a study of T cells in narcolepsy. Profiling relied on immunoSEQ multiplex PCR, and the TCRdb table lists in-frame clones only, not all of them. The data contain about 40,000 clones, approximately 88% of them singletons. The sequenced sample consisted of CD45RA- memory CD4+ T cells from PBMCs. The receptors shown here come from a human donor with narcolepsy.

This chain links TRBV28 with TRBJ2-3; TRBD1 agrees at 7 bases. J gave up 3 bases and V 11 bases, and 8 bases lay outside the gene matches. Germline loops: CDR1 MDHEN, CDR2 SYDVKM. The CDR3 runs to 13 residues. CDR3 nucleotide sequence: TGTGCCGTCGAACAGGGGCAGACAGATACGCAGTATTTT. Translated, it gives CAVEQGQTDTQYF.

This chain joins TRBV4-2 and TRBJ2-7; 10 bases line up with TRBD1. Trimming cost V 3 bases and J 3 bases; bases outside gene matches: 5. The CDR3 extends over 15 amino acids. Looked up from germline, CDR1 is LGHNA and CDR2 is YNFKEQ. DNA of the CDR3: TGTGCCAGCAGCCAGCAGGGGGACAGGGGCTACGAGCAGTACTTC. This translates into CASSQQGDRGYEQYF.

V gene TRBV4-1 combines with J gene TRBJ1-4; possible D gene TRBD1, 5 bases. This CDR3 has 15 residues. V lost 2 bases and J 8 bases, leaving 15 bases between the germline ends. Germline assignment: CDR1 MGHRA and CDR2 YSYEKL. DNA for the CDR3: TGCGCCAGCAGCCAACCCCGGAGGGGTGGGGAAAAACTGTTTTTT. Translated, it gives CASSQPRRGGEKLFF.